These 2 T cell receptor beta chains were sequenced from one sample in a study of blood T cell repertoires in COVID-19. Method: immunoSEQ multiplex PCR; TCRdb's copy keeps in-frame clones and lacks some. The table shows just over 80,000 clones, with 80% to 85% occurring only once. What was sequenced was peripheral blood. Receptor source: a man older than 75 with acute or convalescent COVID-19.

The gene calls are TRBV4-1 and TRBJ2-5; TRBD2 agrees at 8 bases. The germline gives CDR1 MGHRA, CDR2 YSYEKL. The ends lost 4 bases at V and 7 bases at J; junction bases unmatched: 5. This CDR3 spans 13 amino acids. DNA of the CDR3: TGCGCCAGCAGCCTCGGACTAGCCGTGACCCAGTACTTC. Translating gives CASSLGLAVTQYF.

This clone was observed once. V and J are TRBV28 and TRBJ1-4; tentatively, D is TRBD1 (5 bases). This CDR3 region has 15 residues. Per the germline V gene, CDR1 is MDHEN and CDR2 is SYDVKM. The germline V and J ends were trimmed by 6 bases and 3 bases, with 14 bases remaining between them. CDR3 region: CASSRKTAANEKLFF. The CDR3, as DNA: TGTGCCAGCAGCCGAAAGACAGCCGCTAATGAAAAACTGTTTTTT. Filled out from reference TRBV28 and TRBJ1-4, the complete variable domain reads DVKVTQSSRYLVKRTGEKVFLECVQDMDHENMFWYRQDPGLGLRLIYFSYDVKMKEKGDIPEGYSVSREKKERFSLILESASTNQTSMYLCASSRKTAANEKLFFGSGTQLSVL.